A selection of T cell receptor beta chains follows, all from one sample in a study of T-cell memory formation after mild COVID-19. TCRdb re-analysed the 5' RACE reads in MiXCR, keeping a single row per CDR3 protein. The sample holds about 250,000 distinct CDR3 sequences; about a sixth are singletons and the top ten take around 3.4%. Sequencing was carried out using PBMCs or a T cell subset sorted from them (not recorded which). Receptor source: a man between 18 and 35 years old who had mild COVID-19 (a few samples of this study predate the infection). Cell type and time point are not known. Each CDR3 is given with its conserved first and last residue. A D gene is named only where the DNA matches it firmly. A clone size is listed for some rows: how often the clone was seen (once, few, many), or a class if it is expanded.

size,D,V,J,DNA,CDR3
-,TRBD1,TRBV27,TRBJ1-4,TGTGCCAGCAGTTTAGGGACAGGACGCGAAAAACTGTTTTTT,CASSLGTGREKLFF
-,TRBD2,TRBV5-4,TRBJ2-5,TGTGCCAGCAGCTTGGCGGGACTACCACAAGAGACCCAGTACTTC,CASSLAGLPQETQYF
few,-,TRBV7-6,TRBJ1-5,TGTGCCAGCAGCCGAGACACCTCGGGTCAGCCCCAGCATTTT,CASSRDTSGQPQHF
few,-,TRBV5-6,TRBJ2-1,TGTGCCAGCAGCTTGGGCCGCTCCTACAATGAGCAGTTCTTC,CASSLGRSYNEQFF
-,-,TRBV27,TRBJ2-3,TGTGCCAGCCTACCCTTGCGGGGAAGCACAGATACGCAGTATTTT,CASLPLRGSTDTQYF
-,-,TRBV6-5,TRBJ1-1,TGTGCCAGCAGTCAGACAGAGTCGGTCACTGAAGCTTTCTTT,CASSQTESVTEAFF
-,-,TRBV4-1,TRBJ1-2,TGCGCCAGCAGCCAGGGGGGGGGACCCACGTATGGCTACACCTTC,CASSQGGGPTYGYTF
few,-,TRBV4-1,TRBJ2-2,TGCGCCAGCAGCCAAGGTCAAGGCACCGGGGAGCTGTTTTTT,CASSQGQGTGELFF
-,-,TRBV19,TRBJ2-2,TGTGCCAGTAGTCGACTCCAGAATTCGAACACCGGGGAGCTGTTTTTT,CASSRLQNSNTGELFF
few,TRBD2,TRBV4-2,TRBJ2-3,TGTGCCAGCAGCCAAGATAGGGCGGGGGGCGAGACAGATACGCAGTATTTT,CASSQDRAGGETDTQYF
-,TRBD1,TRBV7-3,TRBJ2-2,TGTGCCAGCAGCTTAGAAAGGGACAGCACCGGGGAGCTGTTTTTT,CASSLERDSTGELFF
-,-,TRBV4-3,TRBJ2-7,TGCGCCAGCAGCCATCAGACAGAGGGCTACGAGCAGTACTTC,CASSHQTEGYEQYF
-,TRBD2,TRBV27,TRBJ2-1,TGTGCCAGCAGCACCTACGGGACGCAGACTAGCGGGGGGGCCACGCAGTTCTTC,CASSTYGTQTSGGATQFF
few,TRBD1,TRBV20-1,TRBJ2-5,TGCAGTGCCTATGGGACAGGCGGAAGAGAGACCCAGTACTTC,CSAYGTGGRETQYF
few,-,TRBV24-1,TRBJ2-7,TGTGCCACCAGTGATCCAATAGGCGAGCAGTACTTC,CATSDPIGEQYF
-,TRBD1,TRBV24-1,TRBJ2-5,TGTGCCACCAGTGATTTTACCAGGGGGCATCAAGAGACCCAGTACTTC,CATSDFTRGHQETQYF
-,-,TRBV20-1,TRBJ1-5,TGCAGTGCGAGAGAAAACTACTTTAATCAGCCCCAGCATTTT,CSARENYFNQPQHF
few,-,TRBV6-1,TRBJ1-2,TGTGCCAGCAGTGAAACCACGGTTGGCGGAAACTATGGCTACACCTTC,CASSETTVGGNYGYTF
few,-,TRBV24-1,TRBJ2-3,TGTGCCACCAGTGACCAAGGGGATGAGAGCACAGATACGCAGTATTTT,CATSDQGDESTDTQYF
-,TRBD2,TRBV25-1,TRBJ2-5,TGTGCCAGCAGAGCGGGGGGGCTAGAGACCCAGTACTTC,CASRAGGLETQYF
-,TRBD1,TRBV28,TRBJ1-2,TGTGCCAGCAGCACAGGGGGCGCCTCGTATGGCTACACCTTC,CASSTGGASYGYTF
-,TRBD1,TRBV7-3,TRBJ2-2,TGTGCCAGCAGTCAACCCGGGACAGATCTTTCAGGGGAGCTGTTTTTT,CASSQPGTDLSGELFF
-,-,TRBV11-2,TRBJ1-4,TGTGCCAGCAGCCTAAATTTAGCAAGTGAAAAACTGTTTTTT,CASSLNLASEKLFF
few,-,TRBV20-1,TRBJ1-2,TGCAGTGCTAGAGGCCCCCACAGGGAAGAACGCTATGGCTACACCTTC,CSARGPHREERYGYTF